This entry lists 6 T cell receptor beta chains sequenced from one sample in a study of lymphopenia after photon versus proton radiotherapy. Profiling relied on immunoSEQ multiplex PCR, and the TCRdb table lists in-frame clones only, not all of them. The repertoire has 55,000 to 70,000 clones, approximately 91% of them found once; the top ten carry approximately 2.9%. This material consisted of peripheral blood, taken from a patient treated with photon-based radiotherapy. Every receptor here comes from a woman aged 65 to 85 with pancreatic cancer.

V gene TRBV27 combines with J gene TRBJ2-1, with 8 nucleotides matching TRBD2. Losses at the gene ends were 2 bases for V and 1 base for J; bases not matched to a gene: 10. The CDR3 is made up of 18 amino acids. Germline lookup yields CDR1 MNHEY and CDR2 SMNVEV (reference sequence). DNA of the CDR3: TGTGCCAGCAGTTTAAACGGGAGGGCCGAGAGTTCCTACAATGAGCAGTTCTTC. Protein: CASSLNGRAESSYNEQFF.

The genes are TRBV5-5 and TRBJ1-5; D unresolved. Between the trimmed V and J ends, which lost 0 bases and 7 bases, there was a span of 11 bases. The CDR3 totals 14 residues. The germline CDR1 and CDR2 sequences are SGHKS and YYEKEE (reference sequence). CDR3 DNA sequence: TGTGCCAGCAGCTTGGCGGGGTCTCGACAGCCCCAGCATTTT. It translates to CASSLAGSRQPQHF.

The J gene is TRBJ2-4, the V gene TRBV6-1; D unresolved. V was clipped by 6 bases and J by 0 bases, with 15 bases between them. Germline V lookup: CDR1 MNHNS, CDR2 SASEGT. CDR3 length: 16 amino acids. This CDR3 is CASSESQPLAKNIQYF. Written as DNA, the CDR3 is TGTGCCAGCAGCGAATCACAGCCTTTAGCCAAAAACATTCAGTACTTC.

Turning to this clone: At the DNA level, this CDR3 is encoded by other sequences in the same sample as well. The rearrangement joins TRBV4-3 to TRBJ2-3; D unclear. Germline V gene data show CDR1 as LGHNA and CDR2 as YSLEER. CDR3 length: 14 residues. Trimming pared 0 bases from V and 3 bases from J, leaving 7 bases between. CDR3 bases: TGCGCCAGCAGCCAAGATGTGCGAACAGATACGCAGTATTTT. Encoded protein: CASSQDVRTDTQYF.

This clone showed up just once. The V and J genes are TRBV5-6 and TRBJ1-1, with 8 nucleotides matching TRBD1. The trim removed 7 bases at V and 3 bases at J, leaving 14 bases unmatched. The V gene's germline CDR1 is SGHDT and CDR2 YYEEEE. The CDR3 totals 16 residues. This CDR3 is CASVRTRGRTDTEAFF. For the CDR3, the DNA is TGTGCCAGCGTAAGAACCAGGGGGCGTACGGACACTGAAGCTTTCTTT.

This sequence joins TRBV7-2 and TRBJ1-3; D perhaps matches TRBD1 (5 bases). V lost 1 base and J 0 bases, leaving 10 bases between the germline ends. Germline assignment: CDR1 SGHTA and CDR2 FQGNSA. This CDR3 contains 16 residues. The CDR3 sequence is CASSLGQSLSGNTIYF. CDR3 DNA sequence: TGTGCCAGCAGCTTAGGACAGTCTCTCTCTGGAAACACCATATATTTT. The full variable domain, rest sourced from reference TRBV7-2 and TRBJ1-3, is GAGVSQSPSNKVTEKGKDVELRCDPISGHTALYWYRQSLGQGLEFLIYFQGNSAPDKSGLPSDRFSAERTGGSVSTLTIQRTQQEDSAVYLCASSLGQSLSGNTIYFGEGSWLTVV.